This T cell receptor (beta chain) was sequenced during a study of shared clonotypes between healthy human individuals. For the study at large: Participating donors consisted of two women and a few men aged 18 to 49. Study-wide findings and caveats: Clonotype sharing across a few donors was observed for around 4.8% of naive CD4 clonotypes. Across subsets, estimated richness was generally greater for naive than for memory populations.

Comment on this clone: Its target is not known. Different DNA sequences within this sample yield the same CDR3.

Germline CDR1 MGHDK, CDR2 SYGVNS. The CDR3 is 11 amino acids. V was shortened by 5 bases and J by 3 bases, with 3 bases between the two germline ends. Some clones are missing from TCRdb's copy, which holds only in-frame ones; the method was immunoSEQ multiplex PCR. The sample holds about 2.4 million clones, 93% seen once. The chain carries TRBV25-1 and TRBJ2-3; D gene uncertain. The receptor was isolated from a man younger than 35 in good health. Some clones in this sample may be carry-over from other donors' samples. Sequenced: naive CD4+ T cells from PBMCs. Subset described: CD45RA+ positively selected. The CDR3 here is CASSLTDTQYF. In nucleotides, the CDR3 is TGTGCCAGCAGTCTTACAGATACGCAGTATTTT.